These T cell receptor beta chains were read from a single sample in a study of graft-versus-host responses after intestinal transplantation. Repertoires were generated with immunoSEQ multiplex PCR, while TCRdb's copy carries only in-frame clones and drops some. The sample records about 60,000 clones, around 90% being singletons. The source was ileum tissue, collected roughly 390 days after transplant. The receptors shown here come from a human patient who received an intestinal transplant, so some T cells may come from the graft donor. The CDR3 runs from the conserved cysteine through the conserved F or W. Fields, in order: V gene, D gene, J gene, CDR3 protein, CDR3 DNA. D genes are given only for firm matches.

>TRBV7-9|NA|TRBJ1-5
CASSLGQGNQPQHF
TGTGCCAGCAGCTTAGGGCAGGGAAATCAGCCCCAGCATTTT
>TRBV30|NA|TRBJ2-5
CAWSAGETQYF
TGTGCCTGGAGTGCGGGGGAGACCCAGTACTTC
>TRBV7-8|NA|TRBJ1-2
CASSPKRGRYNGYTF
TGTGCCAGCAGCCCTAAACGGGGGCGGTACAATGGCTACACCTTC
>TRBV6-1|NA|TRBJ1-6
CASSPRDDSPLHF
TGTGCCAGCAGTCCTCGGGACGATTCACCCCTCCACTTT
>TRBV4-1|TRBD2|TRBJ2-1
CASSHTGGSYEQFF
TGCGCCAGCAGCCATACGGGAGGGTCCTATGAGCAGTTCTTC
>TRBV9|TRBD2|TRBJ2-1
CASSVRAGEGDNEQFF
TGTGCCAGCAGCGTACGAGCGGGAGAGGGAGACAATGAGCAGTTCTTC
>TRBV6-5|TRBD1|TRBJ1-2
CASSYSRTGGAYGYTF
TGTGCCAGCAGTTACTCGCGGACAGGGGGCGCCTATGGCTACACCTTC
>TRBV4-2|NA|TRBJ1-1
CASSHPTGTNTEAFF
TGTGCCAGCAGCCACCCCACAGGGACGAACACTGAAGCTTTCTTT
>TRBV7-6|NA|TRBJ2-1
CASSLALSSYNEQFF
TGTGCCAGCAGCTTAGCCCTTAGCTCCTACAATGAGCAGTTCTTC
>TRBV2|TRBD2|TRBJ2-7
CASSEGLAGAYEQYF
TGTGCCAGCAGTGAGGGGCTAGCGGGGGCCTACGAGCAGTACTTC
>TRBV28|TRBD2|TRBJ2-7
CASSSGTSGTYEQYF
TGTGCCAGCAGTTCCGGGACTAGCGGTACCTACGAGCAGTACTTC
>TRBV4-1|TRBD1|TRBJ1-1
CASSQGQGPRLNTEAFF
TGCGCCAGCAGCCAAGGACAGGGGCCCCGGTTGAACACTGAAGCTTTCTTT
>TRBV7-2|NA|TRBJ2-7
CASSPGPYHTIYEQYF
TGTGCCAGCAGCCCCGGGCCCTATCATACAATATACGAGCAGTACTTC
>TRBV7-2|NA|TRBJ2-1
CASSLASAGEQFF
TGTGCCAGCAGCTTAGCGAGTGCTGGTGAGCAGTTCTTC
>TRBV6-5|NA|TRBJ2-4
CASSYSTAKNIQYF
TGTGCCAGCAGTTACTCGACAGCCAAAAACATTCAGTACTTC
>TRBV7-9|NA|TRBJ2-6
CASTLFGAGANVLTF
TGTGCCAGCACCCTTTTCGGGGCTGGGGCCAACGTCCTGACTTTC
>TRBV5-1|NA|TRBJ2-4
CASSPGTGDIQYF
TGCGCCAGCAGCCCCGGGACGGGGGACATTCAGTACTTC
>TRBV5-4|TRBD2|TRBJ2-3
CASSILAGGHPTDTQYF
TGTGCCAGCAGCATCCTAGCGGGGGGGCACCCCACAGATACGCAGTATTTT
>TRBV11-3|NA|TRBJ2-1
CASSSRELDEQFF
TGTGCCAGCAGTTCCCGGGAGCTCGATGAGCAGTTCTTC
>TRBV25-1|NA|TRBJ2-3
CASSVREGEITDTQYF
TGTGCCAGCAGTGTCCGTGAGGGCGAGATCACAGATACGCAGTATTTT